This TCR beta chain was captured in a study of blood T cell repertoires in COVID-19. Study context: Samples representing acute and convalescent COVID-19 were sourced from the United States, Italy and Spain. T cells, B-cell-depleted T cells, or PBMCs supplied cDNA or gDNA.

Original methodology: Amplification of reference gene primers was used by the study to estimate nucleated cell counts. Only in-frame clones appear in the TCRdb table, and some are missing; sequencing was by immunoSEQ multiplex PCR. V and J calls plus clone size are reproduced from that table; the DNA served to infer D and trimming. The sample has approximately 140,000 clones, about 88% seen once; the top ten hold 2% to 2.5%. Germline CDR1 LGHDT, CDR2 YNNKEL (reference sequence). This CDR3 is 12 amino acids long. V dropped 5 bases and J dropped 6 bases, with 8 bases sitting between them. Specimen: peripheral blood. The receptor was derived from a human donor in a cohort sampled during active COVID-19. V gene TRBV3-1 (or the pseudogene TRBV3-2) combines with J gene TRBJ2-1; D remains unclear. In DNA, the CDR3 is TGTGCCAGCAGCGTTCGGGTCAATGAGCAGTTCTTC. This codes for CASSVRVNEQFF.